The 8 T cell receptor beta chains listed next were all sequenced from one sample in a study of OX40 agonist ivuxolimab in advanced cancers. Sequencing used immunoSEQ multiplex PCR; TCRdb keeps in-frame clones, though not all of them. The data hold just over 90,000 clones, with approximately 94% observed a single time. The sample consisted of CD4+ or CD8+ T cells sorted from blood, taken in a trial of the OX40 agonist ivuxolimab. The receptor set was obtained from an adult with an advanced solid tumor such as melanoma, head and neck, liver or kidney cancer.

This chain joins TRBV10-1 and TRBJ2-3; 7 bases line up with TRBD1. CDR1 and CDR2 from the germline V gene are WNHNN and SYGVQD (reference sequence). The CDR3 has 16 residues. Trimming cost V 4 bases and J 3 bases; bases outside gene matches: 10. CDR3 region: CASSVPRGRRTDTQYF. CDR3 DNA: TGCGCCAGCAGTGTTCCGAGGGGGCGTAGGACAGATACGCAGTATTTT.

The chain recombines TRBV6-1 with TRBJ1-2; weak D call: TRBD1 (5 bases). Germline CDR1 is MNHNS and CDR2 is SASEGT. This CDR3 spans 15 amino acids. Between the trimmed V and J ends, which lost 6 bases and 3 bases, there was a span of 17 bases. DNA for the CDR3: TGTGCCAGCAGCAAGGTCGTGAGGGACCACTATGGCTACACCTTC. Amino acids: CASSKVVRDHYGYTF.

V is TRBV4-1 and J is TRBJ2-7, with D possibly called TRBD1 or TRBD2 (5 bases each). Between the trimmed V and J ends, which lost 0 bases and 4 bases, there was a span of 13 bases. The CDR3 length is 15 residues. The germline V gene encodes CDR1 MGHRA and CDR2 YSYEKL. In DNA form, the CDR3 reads TGCGCCAGCAGCCAAGAACCGGGACGGATGTACGAGCAGTACTTC. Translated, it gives CASSQEPGRMYEQYF.

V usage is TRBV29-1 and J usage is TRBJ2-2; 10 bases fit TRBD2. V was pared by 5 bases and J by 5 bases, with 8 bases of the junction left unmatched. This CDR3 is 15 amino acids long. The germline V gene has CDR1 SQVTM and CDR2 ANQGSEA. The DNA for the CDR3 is TGCAGCGTTCTCGTAGCGGGAGGACGGACCGGGGAGCTGTTTTTT. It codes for CSVLVAGGRTGELFF.

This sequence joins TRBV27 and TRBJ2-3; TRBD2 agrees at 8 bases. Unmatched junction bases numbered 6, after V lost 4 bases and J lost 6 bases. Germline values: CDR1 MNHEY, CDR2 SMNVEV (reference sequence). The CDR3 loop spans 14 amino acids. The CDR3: CASSYGGAGDTQYF. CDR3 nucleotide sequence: TGTGCCAGCAGTTACGGGGGGGCAGGTGATACGCAGTATTTT.

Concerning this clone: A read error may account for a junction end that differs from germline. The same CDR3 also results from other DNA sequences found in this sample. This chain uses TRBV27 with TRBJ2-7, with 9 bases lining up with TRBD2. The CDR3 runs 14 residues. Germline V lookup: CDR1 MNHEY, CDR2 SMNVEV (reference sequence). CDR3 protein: CASSFSGSAGEQYF. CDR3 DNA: TGCGCCAGCAGTTTTAGCGGGAGTGCTGGGGAGCAGTACTTC.

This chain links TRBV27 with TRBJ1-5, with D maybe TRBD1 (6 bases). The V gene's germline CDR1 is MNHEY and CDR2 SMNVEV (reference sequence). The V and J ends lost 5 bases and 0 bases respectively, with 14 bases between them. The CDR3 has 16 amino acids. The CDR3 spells CASSLGTRGSNQPQHF. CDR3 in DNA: TGTGCCAGCAGTCTAGGGACAAGGGGTAGCAATCAGCCCCAGCATTTT.

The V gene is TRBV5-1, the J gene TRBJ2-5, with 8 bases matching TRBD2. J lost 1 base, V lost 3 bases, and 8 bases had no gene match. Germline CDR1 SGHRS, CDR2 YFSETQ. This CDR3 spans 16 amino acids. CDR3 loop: CASSYFPTSGQETQYF. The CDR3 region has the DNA TGCGCCAGCAGCTATTTCCCAACTAGCGGCCAAGAGACCCAGTACTTC.